This T cell receptor (beta chain) was recorded in a study of shared T cell receptors in the human thymus. Some clones are missing from TCRdb's copy, which holds only in-frame ones; the method was immunoSEQ multiplex PCR. The sample consists of roughly 500,000 clones, about 80% of them appearing once. Per germline, CDR1 SGHDN and CDR2 FVKESK. The CDR3 sequence is 16 residues long. Deletions cut 0 bases from V and 7 bases from J, with 18 bases between. This sample was also put to use in a study of human thymus T cells. That study reports: Thymus was obtained from resections taken during corrective heart surgery.

The TCR was taken from a boy less than two years old with a congenital heart defect. The sequencing input was thymocytes. V usage is TRBV14 and J usage is TRBJ1-2; D unclear. Written as DNA, the CDR3 is TGTGCCAGCAGCCAAGATTGGAGCAGCCCATATAGTGGCTACACCTTC. It yields the protein CASSQDWSSPYSGYTF.